The rows below give T cell receptor beta chains drawn from one sample of a study of B cell selection in AIRE deficiency. Sequenced by immunoSEQ multiplex PCR; TCRdb stores in-frame clones only, minus some. The sample shows some 20,000 clones, 95% to 98% of them seen only once. Sequencing was done on a sample of conventional CD4+ T cells sorted from PBMCs. These receptors all come from a human donor with AIRE deficiency. Each CDR3 is given with its conserved first and last residue. Each record gives: D gene, clone size, J gene, V gene, CDR3 protein, CDR3 DNA. D genes are given only for firm matches. Only part of the rows carry a size: once, few, many, or a class if the clone is expanded.

d_gene: NA; abundance: NA; j_gene: TRBJ2-7; v_gene: TRBV29-1; CDR3aa: CSVASGREQYF; CDR3nt: TGCAGCGTTGCCAGCGGTAGGGAGCAGTACTTC
d_gene: NA; abundance: NA; j_gene: TRBJ2-1; v_gene: TRBV11-3; CDR3aa: CASSPRPGLGDNEQFF; CDR3nt: TGTGCCAGCAGCCCCCGACCTGGACTGGGCGACAATGAGCAGTTCTTC
d_gene: NA; abundance: NA; j_gene: TRBJ1-3; v_gene: TRBV5-1; CDR3aa: CASSSTGSSGNTIYF; CDR3nt: TGCGCCAGCAGCTCTACAGGGAGCTCTGGAAACACCATATATTTT
d_gene: NA; abundance: NA; j_gene: TRBJ2-7; v_gene: TRBV7-2; CDR3aa: CASSLGGSEQYF; CDR3nt: TGTGCCAGCAGCTTAGGGGGGAGCGAGCAGTACTTC
d_gene: NA; abundance: NA; j_gene: TRBJ2-1; v_gene: TRBV11-1; CDR3aa: CASSIQGLAYNEQFF; CDR3nt: TGTGCCAGCAGCATCCAAGGACTGGCCTACAATGAGCAGTTCTTC
d_gene: NA; abundance: NA; j_gene: TRBJ2-3; v_gene: TRBV4-1; CDR3aa: CASSQVGLPTDTQYF; CDR3nt: TGCGCCAGCAGCCAAGTTGGGCTACCCACAGATACGCAGTATTTT
d_gene: NA; abundance: NA; j_gene: TRBJ2-2; v_gene: TRBV9; CDR3aa: CASSVGLGELFF; CDR3nt: TGTGCCAGCAGCGTAGGTCTCGGGGAGCTGTTTTTT
d_gene: NA; abundance: NA; j_gene: TRBJ1-5; v_gene: TRBV18; CDR3aa: CASSPGHNQPQHF; CDR3nt: TGTGCCAGCTCTCCGGGGCACAATCAGCCCCAGCATTTT
d_gene: NA; abundance: NA; j_gene: TRBJ2-1; v_gene: TRBV6-6; CDR3aa: CASSSTGVDNEQFF; CDR3nt: TGTGCCAGCAGTAGTACCGGTGTCGACAATGAGCAGTTCTTC
d_gene: TRBD1; abundance: NA; j_gene: TRBJ1-2; v_gene: TRBV25-1; CDR3aa: CASEPWTGGKLGGYTF; CDR3nt: TGTGCCAGCGAGCCTTGGACAGGAGGGAAGCTAGGAGGCTACACCTTC
d_gene: NA; abundance: NA; j_gene: TRBJ2-1; v_gene: TRBV7-2; CDR3aa: CASRSRQARDEQFF; CDR3nt: TGTGCCAGCAGATCCCGACAAGCTAGGGATGAGCAGTTCTTC
d_gene: TRBD1; abundance: once; j_gene: TRBJ1-5; v_gene: TRBV19; CDR3aa: CASSRDRVGNQPQHF; CDR3nt: TGTGCCAGTAGCCGGGACAGGGTTGGCAATCAGCCCCAGCATTTT
d_gene: NA; abundance: NA; j_gene: TRBJ2-3; v_gene: TRBV28; CDR3aa: CASSRGDTQYF; CDR3nt: TGTGCCAGCAGTCGCGGGGATACGCAGTATTTT
d_gene: NA; abundance: NA; j_gene: TRBJ2-6; v_gene: TRBV2; CDR3aa: CASRGTGLFLAGANVLTF; CDR3nt: TGTGCCAGCAGGGGGACCGGTCTGTTCTTGGCTGGGGCCAACGTCCTGACTTTC
d_gene: NA; abundance: NA; j_gene: TRBJ2-2; v_gene: TRBV18; CDR3aa: CASSSFRDTGELFF; CDR3nt: TGTGCCAGCTCATCGTTCCGGGACACCGGGGAGCTGTTTTTT
d_gene: TRBD1; abundance: NA; j_gene: TRBJ2-7; v_gene: TRBV7-8; CDR3aa: CASSTGGFYEQYF; CDR3nt: TGTGCCAGCAGCACAGGGGGTTTCTACGAGCAGTACTTC
d_gene: TRBD2; abundance: NA; j_gene: TRBJ2-7; v_gene: TRBV5-1; CDR3aa: CASSLFLAGGPHSYEQYF; CDR3nt: TGCGCCAGCAGCTTGTTCCTAGCGGGAGGCCCGCATTCCTACGAGCAGTACTTC
d_gene: TRBD2; abundance: NA; j_gene: TRBJ2-1; v_gene: TRBV7-3; CDR3aa: CASSLIPKTSGSSGSYNEQFF; CDR3nt: TGTGCCAGCAGCTTAATCCCAAAGACTAGCGGGAGTTCCGGATCCTACAATGAGCAGTTCTTC
d_gene: NA; abundance: NA; j_gene: TRBJ1-5; v_gene: TRBV9; CDR3aa: CASNSGRVNQPQHF; CDR3nt: TGTGCCAGCAACTCAGGACGGGTTAATCAGCCCCAGCATTTT
d_gene: TRBD1; abundance: NA; j_gene: TRBJ1-1; v_gene: TRBV19; CDR3aa: CASSISGGFGTEAFF; CDR3nt: TGTGCCAGTAGTATATCAGGGGGTTTCGGCACTGAAGCTTTCTTT
d_gene: TRBD1; abundance: NA; j_gene: TRBJ1-2; v_gene: TRBV5-1; CDR3aa: CASSSGQEDRSYTF; CDR3nt: TGCGCCAGCAGCTCCGGACAGGAAGATCGGAGCTACACCTTC
d_gene: TRBD1; abundance: NA; j_gene: TRBJ2-7; v_gene: TRBV18; CDR3aa: CASSPQGASNYEQYF; CDR3nt: TGTGCCAGCTCACCACAGGGGGCCAGCAACTACGAGCAGTACTTC
d_gene: NA; abundance: NA; j_gene: TRBJ2-3; v_gene: TRBV21-1; CDR3aa: CASSGRDIASGSPDTQYF; CDR3nt: TGTGCCAGCAGCGGGAGGGACATTGCTAGCGGGAGCCCAGATACGCAGTATTTT
d_gene: NA; abundance: NA; j_gene: TRBJ2-7; v_gene: TRBV11-3; CDR3aa: CASSASDRSPYEQYF; CDR3nt: TGTGCCAGCAGCGCCAGCGACAGGTCCCCCTACGAGCAGTACTTC
d_gene: NA; abundance: NA; j_gene: TRBJ2-3; v_gene: TRBV6-5; CDR3aa: CASSYVDTQYF; CDR3nt: TGTGCCAGCAGTTACGTAGATACGCAGTATTTT
d_gene: NA; abundance: NA; j_gene: TRBJ2-4; v_gene: TRBV28; CDR3aa: CASRAGQRKNIQYF; CDR3nt: TGTGCCAGCAGGGCGGGACAAAGAAAAAACATTCAGTACTTC
d_gene: TRBD1; abundance: NA; j_gene: TRBJ1-6; v_gene: TRBV19; CDR3aa: CASSIANRGNSPLHF; CDR3nt: TGTGCCAGTAGTATAGCTAACAGGGGGAATTCACCCCTCCACTTT
d_gene: TRBD2; abundance: NA; j_gene: TRBJ2-3; v_gene: TRBV7-3; CDR3aa: CASSFSGRTDTQYF; CDR3nt: TGTGCCAGCAGCTTTAGCGGGCGCACAGATACGCAGTATTTT
d_gene: NA; abundance: NA; j_gene: TRBJ1-4; v_gene: TRBV19; CDR3aa: CASSEFSNEKLFF; CDR3nt: TGTGCCAGTAGTGAATTCTCAAATGAAAAACTGTTTTTT
d_gene: TRBD2; abundance: once; j_gene: TRBJ2-5; v_gene: TRBV5-1; CDR3aa: CASSEGTSGSEETQYF; CDR3nt: TGCGCCAGCAGCGAGGGGACTAGCGGGAGCGAGGAGACCCAGTACTTC
d_gene: NA; abundance: NA; j_gene: TRBJ2-5; v_gene: TRBV18; CDR3aa: CASSPRRDTETQYF; CDR3nt: TGTGCCAGCTCACCACGCCGGGACACGGAGACCCAGTACTTC
d_gene: TRBD1; abundance: NA; j_gene: TRBJ2-3; v_gene: TRBV28; CDR3aa: CASSPIQGFTQYF; CDR3nt: TGTGCCAGCAGTCCAATACAGGGGTTTACGCAGTATTTT
d_gene: TRBD2; abundance: NA; j_gene: TRBJ2-7; v_gene: TRBV7-1; CDR3aa: CASSSYSGSSEQYF; CDR3nt: TGTGCCAGCAGCTCGTATAGCGGGAGTAGCGAGCAGTACTTC
d_gene: TRBD2; abundance: NA; j_gene: TRBJ2-5; v_gene: TRBV28; CDR3aa: CASSRDYNQETQYF; CDR3nt: TGTGCCAGCAGCCGGGACTACAACCAAGAGACCCAGTACTTC
d_gene: NA; abundance: NA; j_gene: TRBJ1-4; v_gene: TRBV9; CDR3aa: CASSVGGWDEKLFF; CDR3nt: TGTGCCAGCAGCGTAGGAGGGTGGGATGAAAAACTGTTTTTT
d_gene: TRBD1; abundance: NA; j_gene: TRBJ1-1; v_gene: TRBV6-1; CDR3aa: CASTYRQGAFEAFF; CDR3nt: TGTGCCAGCACTTATAGACAGGGGGCCTTTGAAGCTTTCTTT
d_gene: NA; abundance: NA; j_gene: TRBJ1-1; v_gene: TRBV29-1; CDR3aa: CSVAFAGKNTEAFF; CDR3nt: TGCAGCGTTGCCTTTGCAGGGAAGAACACTGAAGCTTTCTTT
d_gene: NA; abundance: NA; j_gene: TRBJ2-7; v_gene: TRBV28; CDR3aa: CASSSGLDYEQYF; CDR3nt: TGTGCCAGCAGTTCAGGGTTAGACTACGAGCAGTACTTC
d_gene: NA; abundance: once; j_gene: TRBJ1-4; v_gene: TRBV7-2; CDR3aa: CASSNQGGDREKLFF; CDR3nt: TGTGCCAGCAGCAATCAAGGGGGGGATAGAGAAAAACTGTTTTTT
d_gene: NA; abundance: NA; j_gene: TRBJ1-5; v_gene: TRBV2; CDR3aa: CASRLNQPQHF; CDR3nt: TGTGCCAGCAGGTTAAATCAGCCCCAGCATTTT
d_gene: TRBD2; abundance: NA; j_gene: TRBJ2-5; v_gene: TRBV9; CDR3aa: CASSVTSGSVKTQYF; CDR3nt: TGTGCCAGCAGCGTGACTAGCGGGAGTGTGAAGACCCAGTACTTC
d_gene: NA; abundance: NA; j_gene: TRBJ1-4; v_gene: TRBV19; CDR3aa: CASSIESGRGIEKLFF; CDR3nt: TGTGCCAGTAGTATAGAATCAGGACGGGGGATTGAAAAACTGTTTTTT
d_gene: TRBD2; abundance: NA; j_gene: TRBJ2-1; v_gene: TRBV7-2; CDR3aa: CASSGTSGAFNEQFF; CDR3nt: TGTGCCAGCAGCGGCACTAGCGGGGCTTTCAATGAGCAGTTCTTC
d_gene: NA; abundance: NA; j_gene: TRBJ2-7; v_gene: TRBV7-2; CDR3aa: CASSPGRGPYEQYF; CDR3nt: TGTGCCAGCAGCCCCGGACGTGGCCCCTACGAGCAGTACTTC
d_gene: NA; abundance: NA; j_gene: TRBJ2-1; v_gene: TRBV2; CDR3aa: CASCKAGAVYEQFF; CDR3nt: TGTGCCAGCTGCAAGGCGGGCGCCGTCTATGAGCAGTTCTTC
d_gene: NA; abundance: NA; j_gene: TRBJ2-1; v_gene: TRBV15; CDR3aa: CATSRRTAGYNEQFF; CDR3nt: TGTGCCACCAGCAGAAGGACAGCCGGATACAATGAGCAGTTCTTC
d_gene: NA; abundance: NA; j_gene: TRBJ2-3; v_gene: TRBV7-2; CDR3aa: CASSAASGANTQYF; CDR3nt: TGTGCCAGCAGCGCCGCCTCCGGGGCAAATACGCAGTATTTT
d_gene: NA; abundance: NA; j_gene: TRBJ2-3; v_gene: TRBV10-1; CDR3aa: CASSDISDTQYF; CDR3nt: TGCGCCAGCAGCGACATCTCAGATACGCAGTATTTT
d_gene: TRBD1; abundance: once; j_gene: TRBJ1-4; v_gene: TRBV30; CDR3aa: CAWSAQLYRGSNEKLFF; CDR3nt: TGTGCCTGGAGTGCCCAACTTTACAGGGGATCTAATGAAAAACTGTTTTTT
d_gene: NA; abundance: NA; j_gene: TRBJ1-1; v_gene: TRBV11-1; CDR3aa: CASSQLMNTEAFF; CDR3nt: TGTGCCAGCAGCCAACTAATGAACACTGAAGCTTTCTTT
d_gene: NA; abundance: NA; j_gene: TRBJ2-1; v_gene: TRBV6-5; CDR3aa: CASSFSRTRNEQFF; CDR3nt: TGTGCCAGCAGTTTTTCCAGGACGAGAAATGAGCAGTTCTTC
d_gene: NA; abundance: NA; j_gene: TRBJ2-2; v_gene: TRBV7-2; CDR3aa: CASSRYRDGYTGELFF; CDR3nt: TGTGCCAGCAGCCGATACCGGGACGGATACACCGGGGAGCTGTTTTTT
d_gene: NA; abundance: NA; j_gene: TRBJ2-1; v_gene: TRBV27; CDR3aa: CASSYTPNSYSYNEQFF; CDR3nt: TGTGCCAGCAGTTATACACCGAACAGTTACTCCTACAATGAGCAGTTCTTC
d_gene: NA; abundance: once; j_gene: TRBJ1-5; v_gene: TRBV19; CDR3aa: CASSTVSGRNSNQPQHF; CDR3nt: TGTGCCAGTAGTACCGTCTCAGGGCGAAATAGCAATCAGCCCCAGCATTTT
d_gene: NA; abundance: once; j_gene: TRBJ1-1; v_gene: TRBV6-6; CDR3aa: CASSSTTVGAFF; CDR3nt: TGTGCCAGCAGTTCCACGACCGTGGGCGCTTTCTTT